This passage covers 9 T cell receptor beta chains from one sample sequenced in a study of T cells in Graves' hyperthyroidism and ophthalmopathy. It was RNA transcripts that yielded the amplified TCR beta CDR3 regions. The primer set for the first-round RT-PCR of the TCR CDR3 was HTBI. MiXCR was run by TCRdb on the multiplex PCR reads, yielding one entry per CDR3 protein. The sample includes a few hundred thousand distinct CDR3 sequences, approximately 15% seen only once; the top ten take less than 6%. Sequenced sample: blood. These receptors were obtained from a woman aged 25-40 years with Graves' hyperthyroidism that later progressed to Graves' ophthalmopathy.

Many counts were recorded for this clonotype. The chain joins TRBV6-1 to TRBJ1-5; D call uncertain. Between the trimmed V and J ends, which lost 3 bases and 3 bases, there was a span of 9 bases. The CDR3 sequence is 14 residues long. The germline V gene has CDR1 MNHNS and CDR2 SASEGT. CDR3 sequence: CASSEGGNNQPQHF. The CDR3 DNA sequence: TGTGCCAGCAGTGAGGGTGGTAACAATCAGCCCCAGCATTTT.

The CDR3 spells CASSYSTSGFPNEQFF. The CDR3 DNA is TGTGCCAGCAGTTACTCGACTAGCGGATTTCCCAATGAGCAGTTCTTC. The chain employs TRBV6-2 or TRBV6-3 and TRBJ2-1; the match to TRBD2 covers 9 bases. Germline trimming cut 0 bases from V and 6 bases from J; bases unmatched to any gene: 6. In germline, CDR1 is MNHEY, CDR2 SVGEGT. This CDR3 spans 16 amino acids.

This clonotype turned up a few times. This rearrangement joins TRBV30 to TRBJ2-2; D gene unclear. The CDR3 has 14 residues. Trimming took off 4 bases at V and 2 bases at J, with 11 bases between the two ends. From germline, CDR1 is GTSNPN and CDR2 SVGIG (reference sequence). This CDR3 is CAWNQITNTGELFF. The DNA of the CDR3 is TGTGCCTGGAATCAAATTACTAACACCGGGGAGCTGTTTTTT.

This clonotype was seen ten or more times. The genes are TRBV19 and TRBJ2-1, with TRBD2 identical over 8 bases. V dropped 4 bases and J dropped 0; count of bases not matched to a gene: 5. The CDR3 sequence is 16 residues long. CDR1 and CDR2 from the germline V gene are LNHDA and SQIVND (reference sequence). The chain's CDR3 is CASSKSGSSSYNEQFF. CDR3 sequence (DNA): TGTGCCAGTAGTAAAAGCGGGAGTAGCTCCTACAATGAGCAGTTCTTC.

This chain uses TRBV7-9 with TRBJ1-1, with a weak D call TRBD1 (5 bases). Per germline, CDR1 SEHNR and CDR2 FQNEAQ (reference sequence). The CDR3 runs 17 residues. Deletions cut 0 bases from V and 0 bases from J, with 14 bases between. CDR3 in amino acids: CASSLAGDLGMNTEAFF. CDR3 nucleotides: TGTGCCAGCAGCTTAGCGGGGGACCTTGGAATGAACACTGAAGCTTTCTTT.

This clonotype has just a few counts. One base away lies a much larger clone, so this may be a sequencing read error. This rearrangement joins TRBV11-3 to TRBJ2-1; TRBD2 agrees at 7 bases. The CDR3 has 18 residues. The germline gives CDR1 SGHNT, CDR2 YENEEA. In nucleotides, the CDR3 is TGTGCCAGCAGCCTAAAGTGGGGCGGGAGTACCTCCTACAATGAGCAGCTCTTC. Translating gives CASSLKWGGSTSYNEQLF.

The chain carries TRBV7-9 and TRBJ2-7, with D possibly being TRBD1 (5 bases). Germline CDR1 is SEHNR and CDR2 is FQNEAQ (reference sequence). Trimming left V 3 bases short and J 6 bases short, with 15 bases between. The CDR3 length is 14 residues. CDR3 bases: TGTGCCAGCAGCTTGGACATGTCGTGGATCGAGCAGTACTTC. Protein sequence: CASSLDMSWIEQYF.

The sample holds many counts of this clonotype. This rearrangement joins TRBV7-6 to TRBJ2-1; unclear D gene. Germline CDR1 and CDR2: SGHVS and FNYEAQ. The CDR3 runs to 12 residues. V was clipped by 3 bases and J by 10 bases, with 10 bases between them. CDR3 region: CASSFNYDEQFF. CDR3 bases: TGTGCCAGCAGCTTTAATTACGACGAGCAGTTCTTC.

This clonotype was seen more than once but under ten times. V is TRBV6-2 or TRBV6-3 and J is TRBJ2-4; D is possibly TRBD2 (5 bases). V was shortened by 0 bases and J by 2 bases, with 14 bases between the two germline ends. CDR1 and CDR2 from the germline V gene are MNHEY and SVGEGT. This CDR3 region has 17 residues. CDR3 bases: TGTGCCAGCAGTTACTCGGGAGAGGGAAGGACCAAAAACATTCAGTACTTC. Protein sequence: CASSYSGEGRTKNIQYF.